The 3 T cell receptor gamma chains given below trace back to one sample, sequenced in a study of intestinal T cells in coeliac disease. Using 150 to 200 ng of biopsy DNA, TRG was amplified with LymphoTrack primers. TCRdb repeated clone calling on the multiplex PCR reads with CATT. The sample holds around 200 gamma-chain clones, about 60% seen once. Over 9 formalin-fixed paraffin-embedded scrolls, each 5 µm thick, supplied each case's genomic DNA. Material: a duodenal biopsy. Receptors originate from a human donor who served as a control with a normal duodenal biopsy, not a healthy volunteer.

This chain joins TRGV10 and TRGJ1 or TRGJ2. TRGV10 has ORF status, its function being uncertain. The CDR3 spans 13 residues. With V trimmed by 8 bases and J by 3 bases, 8 bases remained unmatched. The CDR3 DNA follows: TGTGCTGCGTGGGCCAAAGGTTATTATAAGAAACTCTTT. It specifies CAAWAKGYYKKLF.

A word on this clone: With a far larger clone one base away, a read error is the likely cause. V usage is TRGV10 and J usage is TRGJ1 or TRGJ2. TRGV10 counts as an open reading frame of uncertain function. The CDR3 runs to 13 residues. In DNA, the CDR3 is TGTGCTGCGTGGGATCCGCCTAATTACAAGAAACTCTTT. Encoded protein: CAAWDPPNYKKLF.

This chain connects TRGV10 to TRGJ1 or TRGJ2. TRGV10 is known as an ORF, though its function is uncertain. The V gene end was trimmed by 8 bases and the J gene end by 5 bases; junction bases not matched to a gene: 10. The CDR3 spans 13 residues. The chain's CDR3 is CAAWSRLNYKKLF. The CDR3 region has the DNA TGTGCTGCGTGGAGTCGCCTCAATTATAAGAAACTCTTT.